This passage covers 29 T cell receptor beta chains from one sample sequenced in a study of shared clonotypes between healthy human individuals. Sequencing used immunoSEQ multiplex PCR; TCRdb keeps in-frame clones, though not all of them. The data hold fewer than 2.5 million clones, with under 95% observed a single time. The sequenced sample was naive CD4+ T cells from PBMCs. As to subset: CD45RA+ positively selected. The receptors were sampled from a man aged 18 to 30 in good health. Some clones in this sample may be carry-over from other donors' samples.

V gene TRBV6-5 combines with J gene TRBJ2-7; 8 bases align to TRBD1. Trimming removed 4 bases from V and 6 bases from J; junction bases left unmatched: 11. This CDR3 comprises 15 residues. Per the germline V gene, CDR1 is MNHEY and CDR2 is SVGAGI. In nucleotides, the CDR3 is TGTGCCAGCAGTTTTGGACAGGGAGGTTTAAGCGAGCAGTACTTC. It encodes CASSFGQGGLSEQYF.

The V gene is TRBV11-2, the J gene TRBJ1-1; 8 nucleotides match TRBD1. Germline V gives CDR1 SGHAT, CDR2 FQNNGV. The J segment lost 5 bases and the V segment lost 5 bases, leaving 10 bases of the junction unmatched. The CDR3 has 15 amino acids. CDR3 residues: CASSPGQGPGTEAFF. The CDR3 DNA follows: TGTGCCAGCAGCCCAGGACAGGGCCCAGGGACTGAAGCTTTCTTT.

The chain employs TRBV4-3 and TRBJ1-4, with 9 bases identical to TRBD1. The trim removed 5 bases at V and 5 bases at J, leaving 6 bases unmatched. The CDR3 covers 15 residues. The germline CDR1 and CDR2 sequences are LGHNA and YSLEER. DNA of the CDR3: TGCGCCAGCAGCTCGTGGACAGGGGAAAATGAAAAACTGTTTTTT. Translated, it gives CASSSWTGENEKLFF.

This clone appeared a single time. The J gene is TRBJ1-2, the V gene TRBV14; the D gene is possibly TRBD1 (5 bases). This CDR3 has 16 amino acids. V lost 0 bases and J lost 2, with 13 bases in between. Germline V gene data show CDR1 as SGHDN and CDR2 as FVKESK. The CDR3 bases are TGTGCCAGCAGCCAAGATTGGGGCAGGGCCAACTATGGCTACACCTTC. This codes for CASSQDWGRANYGYTF.

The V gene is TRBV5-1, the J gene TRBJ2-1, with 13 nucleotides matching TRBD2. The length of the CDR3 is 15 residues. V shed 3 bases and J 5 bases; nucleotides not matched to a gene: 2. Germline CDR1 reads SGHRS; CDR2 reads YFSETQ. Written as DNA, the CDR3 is TGCGCCAGCAGCTCAGGGACTAGCGGGAACAATGAGCAGTTCTTC. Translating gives CASSSGTSGNNEQFF.

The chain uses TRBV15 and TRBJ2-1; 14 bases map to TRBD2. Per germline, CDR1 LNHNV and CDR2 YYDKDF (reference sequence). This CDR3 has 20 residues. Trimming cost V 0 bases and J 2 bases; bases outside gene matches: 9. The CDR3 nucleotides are TGTGCCACCAGCAGAGAATTACAGGGGACTAGCGGGAGTGCCTACAATGAGCAGTTCTTC. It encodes CATSRELQGTSGSAYNEQFF.

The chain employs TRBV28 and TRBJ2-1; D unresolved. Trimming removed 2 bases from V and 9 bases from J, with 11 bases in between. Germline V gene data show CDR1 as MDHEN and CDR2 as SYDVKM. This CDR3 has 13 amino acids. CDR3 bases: TGTGCCAGCAGTTTAGTCAGCCCAACTGAGCAGTTCTTC. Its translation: CASSLVSPTEQFF. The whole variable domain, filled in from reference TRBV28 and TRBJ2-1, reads DVKVTQSSRYLVKRTGEKVFLECVQDMDHENMFWYRQDPGLGLRLIYFSYDVKMKEKGDIPEGYSVSREKKERFSLILESASTNQTSMYLCASSLVSPTEQFFGPGTRLTVL.

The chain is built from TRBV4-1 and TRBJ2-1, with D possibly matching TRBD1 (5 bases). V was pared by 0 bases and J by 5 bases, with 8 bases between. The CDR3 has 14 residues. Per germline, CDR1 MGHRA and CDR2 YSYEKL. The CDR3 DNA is TGCGCCAGCAGCCAAGAACAGGTCCACAATGAGCAGTTCTTC. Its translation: CASSQEQVHNEQFF.

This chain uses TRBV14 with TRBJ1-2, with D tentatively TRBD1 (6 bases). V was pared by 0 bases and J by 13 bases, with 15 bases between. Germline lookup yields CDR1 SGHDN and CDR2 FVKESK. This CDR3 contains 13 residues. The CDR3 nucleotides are TGTGCCAGCAGCCAAGATCCTTACAGGGTGGGCACCTTC. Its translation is CASSQDPYRVGTF.

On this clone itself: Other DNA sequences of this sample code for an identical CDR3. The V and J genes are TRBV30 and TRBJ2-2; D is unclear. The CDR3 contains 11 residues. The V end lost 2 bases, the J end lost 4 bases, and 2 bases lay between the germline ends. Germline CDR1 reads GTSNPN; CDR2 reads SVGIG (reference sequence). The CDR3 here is CAWSLTGELFF. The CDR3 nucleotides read TGTGCCTGGAGTCTCACCGGGGAGCTGTTTTTT.

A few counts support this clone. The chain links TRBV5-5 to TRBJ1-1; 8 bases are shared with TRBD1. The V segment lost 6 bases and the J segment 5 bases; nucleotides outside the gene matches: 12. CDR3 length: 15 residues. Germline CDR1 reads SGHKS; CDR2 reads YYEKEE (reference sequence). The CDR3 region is CASTQSDRVSTEAFF. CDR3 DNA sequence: TGTGCCAGCACCCAATCGGACAGGGTGTCGACTGAAGCTTTCTTT. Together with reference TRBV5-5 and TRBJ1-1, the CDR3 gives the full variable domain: DAGVTQSPTHLIKTRGQQVTLRCSPISGHKSVSWYQQVLGQGPQFIFQYYEKEERGRGNFPDRFSARQFPNYSSELNVNALLLGDSALYLCASTQSDRVSTEAFFGQGTRLTVV.

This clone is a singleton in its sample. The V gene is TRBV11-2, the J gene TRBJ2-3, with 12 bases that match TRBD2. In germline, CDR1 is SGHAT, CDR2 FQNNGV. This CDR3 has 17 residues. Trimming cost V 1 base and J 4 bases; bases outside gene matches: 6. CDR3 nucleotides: TGTGCCAGCAGCTTAGTCTCTAGCGGGAGGGGTGCAGATACGCAGTATTTT. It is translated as CASSLVSSGRGADTQYF.

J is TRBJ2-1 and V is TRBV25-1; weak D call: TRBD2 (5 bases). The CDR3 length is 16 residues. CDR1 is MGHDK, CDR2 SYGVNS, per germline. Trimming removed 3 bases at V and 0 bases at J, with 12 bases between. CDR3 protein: CASSDQRVGSYNEQFF. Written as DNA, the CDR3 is TGTGCCAGCAGTGATCAGAGGGTCGGCTCCTACAATGAGCAGTTCTTC. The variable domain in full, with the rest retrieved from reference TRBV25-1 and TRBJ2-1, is EADIYQTPRYLVIGTGKKITLECSQTMGHDKMYWYQQDPGMELHLIHYSYGVNSTEKGDLSSESTVSRIRTEHFPLTLESARPSHTSQYLCASSDQRVGSYNEQFFGPGTRLTVL.

The CDR3 loop reads CASKFTSGRVTSTDTQYF. The CDR3 DNA sequence: TGTGCCAGCAAATTTACTAGCGGGAGGGTTACTAGCACAGATACGCAGTATTTT. The gene calls are TRBV2 and TRBJ2-3; 13 nucleotides agree with TRBD2. CDR1 and CDR2 from the germline V gene are SNHLY and FYNNEI. J was trimmed by 0 bases and V by 7 bases; bases with no gene match: 10. CDR3 size: 18 residues.

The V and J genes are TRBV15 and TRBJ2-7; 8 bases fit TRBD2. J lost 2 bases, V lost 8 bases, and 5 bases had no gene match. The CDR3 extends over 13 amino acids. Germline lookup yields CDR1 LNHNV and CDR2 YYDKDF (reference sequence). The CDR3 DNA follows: TGTGCCACCTCTAGCGGGCGTACCTACGAGCAGTACTTC. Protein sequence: CATSSGRTYEQYF.

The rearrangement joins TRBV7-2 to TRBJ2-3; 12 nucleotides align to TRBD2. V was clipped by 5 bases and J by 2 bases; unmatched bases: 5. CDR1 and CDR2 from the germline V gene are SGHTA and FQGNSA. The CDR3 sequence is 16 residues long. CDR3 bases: TGTGCCAGCAGCCCCGGACTAGCGGGATTCACAGATACGCAGTATTTT. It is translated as CASSPGLAGFTDTQYF.

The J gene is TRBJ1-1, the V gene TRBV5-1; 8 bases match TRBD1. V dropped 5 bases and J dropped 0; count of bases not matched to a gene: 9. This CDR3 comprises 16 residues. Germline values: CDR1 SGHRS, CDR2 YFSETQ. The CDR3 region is CASRKSQGAMNTEAFF. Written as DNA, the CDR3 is TGCGCCAGCAGAAAGTCCCAGGGGGCTATGAACACTGAAGCTTTCTTT. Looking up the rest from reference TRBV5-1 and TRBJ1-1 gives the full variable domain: KAGVTQTPRYLIKTRGQQVTLSCSPISGHRSVSWYQQTPGQGLQFLFEYFSETQRNKGNFPGRFSGRQFSNSRSEMNVSTLELGDSALYLCASRKSQGAMNTEAFFGQGTRLTVV.

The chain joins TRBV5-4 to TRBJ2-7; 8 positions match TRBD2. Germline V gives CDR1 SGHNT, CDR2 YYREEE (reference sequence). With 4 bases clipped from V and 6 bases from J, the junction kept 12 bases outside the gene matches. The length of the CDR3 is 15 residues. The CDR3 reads CASSPRNRTSSEQYF. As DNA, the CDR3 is TGTGCCAGCAGCCCACGGAACCGGACTAGCAGCGAGCAGTACTTC.

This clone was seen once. Here the CDR3 DNA reads TGCGCCAGCAGCCAAGAATGGGCCCGGGACGGTAACTATGGCTACACCTTC. This encodes CASSQEWARDGNYGYTF. The chain joins TRBV4-1 to TRBJ1-2; tentatively, D is TRBD1 (5 bases). V lost 0 bases to trimming and J lost 1 base, with 15 bases between them. The germline gives CDR1 MGHRA, CDR2 YSYEKL. The CDR3 runs 17 residues.

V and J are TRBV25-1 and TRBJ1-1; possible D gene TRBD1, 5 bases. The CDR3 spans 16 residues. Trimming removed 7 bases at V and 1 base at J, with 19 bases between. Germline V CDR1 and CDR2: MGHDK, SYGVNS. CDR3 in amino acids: CASTRGPTPPNTEAFF. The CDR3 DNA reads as TGTGCCAGCACGAGGGGACCGACTCCACCGAACACTGAAGCTTTCTTT.

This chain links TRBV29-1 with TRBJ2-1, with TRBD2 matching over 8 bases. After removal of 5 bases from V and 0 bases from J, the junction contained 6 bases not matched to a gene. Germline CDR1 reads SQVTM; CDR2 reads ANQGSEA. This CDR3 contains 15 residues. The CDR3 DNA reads TGCAGCGTTACACTAGCGGAATACTCCTACAATGAGCAGTTCTTC. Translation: CSVTLAEYSYNEQFF.

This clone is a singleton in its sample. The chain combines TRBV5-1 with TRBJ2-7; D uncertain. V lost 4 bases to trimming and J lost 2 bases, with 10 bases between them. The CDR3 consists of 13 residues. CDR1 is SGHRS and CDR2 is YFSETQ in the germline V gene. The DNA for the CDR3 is TGCGCCAGCAGCCCTGCAGACACCTACGAGCAGTACTTC. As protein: CASSPADTYEQYF.

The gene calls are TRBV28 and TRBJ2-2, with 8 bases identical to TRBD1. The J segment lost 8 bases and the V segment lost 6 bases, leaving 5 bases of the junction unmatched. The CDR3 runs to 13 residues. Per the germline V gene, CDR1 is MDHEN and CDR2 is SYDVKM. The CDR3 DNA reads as TGTGCCAGCAGCCGACAGGGGCGAGGGGAGCTGTTTTTT. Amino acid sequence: CASSRQGRGELFF.

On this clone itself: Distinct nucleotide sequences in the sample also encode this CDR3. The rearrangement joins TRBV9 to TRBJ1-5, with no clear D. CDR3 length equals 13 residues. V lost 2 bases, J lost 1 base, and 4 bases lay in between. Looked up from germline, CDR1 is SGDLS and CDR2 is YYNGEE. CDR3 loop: CASSVASNQPQHF. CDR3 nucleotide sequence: TGTGCCAGCAGCGTCGCGAGCAATCAGCCCCAGCATTTT. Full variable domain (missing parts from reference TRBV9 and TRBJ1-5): DSGVTQTPKHLITATGQRVTLRCSPRSGDLSVYWYQQSLDQGLQFLIQYYNGEERAKGNILERFSAQQFPDLHSELNLSSLELGDSALYFCASSVASNQPQHFGDGTRLSIL.

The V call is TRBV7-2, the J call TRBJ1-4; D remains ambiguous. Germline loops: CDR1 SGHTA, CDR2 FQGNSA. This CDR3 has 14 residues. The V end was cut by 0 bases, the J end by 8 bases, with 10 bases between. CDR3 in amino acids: CASSLAGNAEKLFF. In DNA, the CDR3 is TGTGCCAGCAGCTTAGCAGGGAATGCCGAAAAACTGTTTTTT.

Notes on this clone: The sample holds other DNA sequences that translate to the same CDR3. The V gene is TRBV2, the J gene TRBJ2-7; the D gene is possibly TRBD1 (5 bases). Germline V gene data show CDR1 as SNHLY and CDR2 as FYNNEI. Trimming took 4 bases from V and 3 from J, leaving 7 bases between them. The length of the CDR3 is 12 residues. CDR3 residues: CASSGQGYEQYF. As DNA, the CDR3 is TGTGCCAGCAGTGGCCAGGGCTACGAGCAGTACTTC.

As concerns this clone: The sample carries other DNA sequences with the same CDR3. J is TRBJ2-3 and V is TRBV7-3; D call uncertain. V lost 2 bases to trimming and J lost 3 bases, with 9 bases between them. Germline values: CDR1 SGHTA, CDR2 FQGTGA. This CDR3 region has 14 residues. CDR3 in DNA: TGTGCCAGCAGCTTACGAGCTGGTACAGATACGCAGTATTTT. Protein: CASSLRAGTDTQYF.

This chain's CDR3 is CASSPAPAGGTYNEQFF. CDR3 DNA sequence: TGTGCCAGCAGCCCCGCACCAGCGGGAGGTACCTACAATGAGCAGTTCTTC. This chain connects TRBV11-3 to TRBJ2-1, with 9 bases identical to TRBD2. This CDR3 comprises 17 residues. Germline V gene data show CDR1 as SGHNT and CDR2 as YENEEA. Trimming took 5 bases from V and 2 from J; bases not matched to a gene: 10.

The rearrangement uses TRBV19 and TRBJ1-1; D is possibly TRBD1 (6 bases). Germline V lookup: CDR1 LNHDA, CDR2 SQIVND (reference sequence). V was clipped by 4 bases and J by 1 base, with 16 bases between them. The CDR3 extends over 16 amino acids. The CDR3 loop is CASSTTGLGPNTEAFF. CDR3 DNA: TGTGCCAGTAGTACAACAGGGTTGGGGCCGAACACTGAAGCTTTCTTT.